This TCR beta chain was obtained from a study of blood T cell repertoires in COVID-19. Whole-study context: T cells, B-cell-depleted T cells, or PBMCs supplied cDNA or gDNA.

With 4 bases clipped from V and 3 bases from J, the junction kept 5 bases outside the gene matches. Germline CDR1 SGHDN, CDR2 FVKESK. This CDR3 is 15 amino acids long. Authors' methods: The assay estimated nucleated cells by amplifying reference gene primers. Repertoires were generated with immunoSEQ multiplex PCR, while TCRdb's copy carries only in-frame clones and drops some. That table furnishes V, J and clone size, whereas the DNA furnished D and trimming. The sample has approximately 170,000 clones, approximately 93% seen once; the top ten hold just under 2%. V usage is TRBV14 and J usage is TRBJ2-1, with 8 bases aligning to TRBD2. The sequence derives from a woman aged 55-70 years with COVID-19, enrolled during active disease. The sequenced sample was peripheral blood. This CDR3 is CASSPSLAVYNEQFF. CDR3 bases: TGTGCCAGCAGCCCGTCACTAGCGGTCTACAATGAGCAGTTCTTC.